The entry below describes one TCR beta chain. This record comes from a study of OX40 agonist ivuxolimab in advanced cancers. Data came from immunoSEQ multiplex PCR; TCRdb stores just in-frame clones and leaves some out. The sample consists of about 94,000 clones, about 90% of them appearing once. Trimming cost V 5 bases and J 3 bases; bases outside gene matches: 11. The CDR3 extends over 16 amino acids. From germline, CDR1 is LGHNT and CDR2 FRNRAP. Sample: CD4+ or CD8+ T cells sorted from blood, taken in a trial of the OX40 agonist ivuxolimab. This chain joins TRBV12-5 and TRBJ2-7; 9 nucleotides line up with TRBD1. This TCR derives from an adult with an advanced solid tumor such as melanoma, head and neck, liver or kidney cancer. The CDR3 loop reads CASGLKPRQGDYEQYF. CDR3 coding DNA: TGTGCTAGTGGTCTAAAACCGAGACAGGGGGACTACGAGCAGTACTTC.